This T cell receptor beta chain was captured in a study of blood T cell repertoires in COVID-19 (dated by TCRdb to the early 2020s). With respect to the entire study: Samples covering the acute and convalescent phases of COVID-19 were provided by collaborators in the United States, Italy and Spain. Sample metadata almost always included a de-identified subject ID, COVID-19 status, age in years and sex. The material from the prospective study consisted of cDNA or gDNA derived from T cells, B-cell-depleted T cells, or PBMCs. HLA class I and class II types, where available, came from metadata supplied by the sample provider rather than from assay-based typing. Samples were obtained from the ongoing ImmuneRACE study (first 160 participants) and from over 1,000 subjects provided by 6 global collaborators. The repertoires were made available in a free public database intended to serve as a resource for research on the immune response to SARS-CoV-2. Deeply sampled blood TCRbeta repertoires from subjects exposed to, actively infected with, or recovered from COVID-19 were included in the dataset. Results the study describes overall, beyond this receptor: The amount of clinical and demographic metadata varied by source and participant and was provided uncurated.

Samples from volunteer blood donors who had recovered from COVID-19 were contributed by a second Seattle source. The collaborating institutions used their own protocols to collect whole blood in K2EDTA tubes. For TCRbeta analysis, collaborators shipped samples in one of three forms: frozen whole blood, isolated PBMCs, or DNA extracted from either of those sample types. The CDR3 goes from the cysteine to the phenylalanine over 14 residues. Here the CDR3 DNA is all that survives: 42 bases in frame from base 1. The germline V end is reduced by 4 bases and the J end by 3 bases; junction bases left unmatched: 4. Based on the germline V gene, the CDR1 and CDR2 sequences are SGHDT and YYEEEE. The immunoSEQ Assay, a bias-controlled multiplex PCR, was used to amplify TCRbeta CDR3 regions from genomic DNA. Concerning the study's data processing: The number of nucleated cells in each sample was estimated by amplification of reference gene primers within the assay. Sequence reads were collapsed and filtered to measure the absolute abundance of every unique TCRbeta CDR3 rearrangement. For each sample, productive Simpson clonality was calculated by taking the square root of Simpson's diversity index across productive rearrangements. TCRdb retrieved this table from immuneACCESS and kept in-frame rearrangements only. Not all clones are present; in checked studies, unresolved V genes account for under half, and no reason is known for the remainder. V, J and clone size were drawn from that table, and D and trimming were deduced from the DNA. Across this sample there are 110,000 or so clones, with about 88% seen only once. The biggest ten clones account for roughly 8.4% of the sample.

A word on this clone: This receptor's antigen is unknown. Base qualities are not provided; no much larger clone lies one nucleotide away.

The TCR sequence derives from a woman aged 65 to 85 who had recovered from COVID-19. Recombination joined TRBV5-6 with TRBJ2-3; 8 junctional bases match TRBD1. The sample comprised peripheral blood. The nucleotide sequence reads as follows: TGTGCCAGCAGCCGTGGACAGGGAACAGATACGCAGTATTTT. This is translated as CASSRGQGTDTQYF.